The clone carrying this T cell receptor (beta chain) came up once. Its matching antigen is unknown. After expansion with viral peptide pools in the ViraFEST assay, antigen-specific CD4+ T cells were sequenced. Cells that had been cultured for roughly 9 days were the source of isolated CD4+ T cells. It was two doses of either the BNT162b2 or mRNA-1273 vaccine that participants received. Each vaccine recipient was nucleocapsid antibody negative and had no prior SARS-CoV-2 infection. This record comes from a study of vaccination effects on CD4 cells after COVID-19. Study findings and constraints: Common cold coronaviruses were cross-recognized by only 1 of 255 vaccine-induced clones in healthy vaccinees.

CDR1 and CDR2 from the germline V gene are LNHDA and SQIVND (reference sequence). V dropped 6 bases and J dropped 2 bases, with 10 bases sitting between them. The CDR3 is 13 amino acids. Sequencing was performed with immunoSEQ multiplex PCR; in TCRdb, only in-frame clones are kept and a portion is missing. The repertoire has 15,000 or so clones, 75% of them found once; the top ten carry approximately 25%. The rearrangement links TRBV19 to TRBJ2-5; D gene uncertain. Sequences were derived from CD4+ T cells from PBMCs cultured with HCoV-NL63 spike peptides, sampled after COVID-19 vaccination. The receptor's source is a human donor who received a COVID-19 vaccine. CDR3 in amino acids: CASSPSVQETQYF. The CDR3 region has the DNA TGTGCCAGTAGCCCCTCGGTTCAAGAGACCCAGTACTTC.